These 26 T cell receptor beta chains were sequenced from one sample in a study of shared clonotypes between healthy human individuals. CD45RO-negative, CCR7-positively selected cells formed the naive CD8 fraction, excluding terminally differentiated effector memory CD45RA+ cells. Assay: immunoSEQ multiplex PCR; the TCRdb copy retains only in-frame clones and omits some. The table shows approximately 2,200,000 clones, with approximately 94% occurring only once. The sample comprised naive CD8+ T cells from PBMCs. These TCRs come from a man between 18 and 29 years old in good health. Some clones in this sample may be carry-over from other donors' samples.

The rearrangement links TRBV10-3 to TRBJ1-1; 7 nucleotides align to TRBD1. This CDR3 comprises 14 residues. V gave up 6 bases and J gave up 4 bases; unmatched junction bases: 8. From germline, CDR1 is ENHRY and CDR2 SYGVKD. The CDR3 DNA reads TGTGCCATCAGGATGGGACAGTCTACCACTGAAGCTTTCTTT. It encodes CAIRMGQSTTEAFF.

CDR3 in amino acids: CAISDRDDSYNEQFF. Here the CDR3 DNA reads TGTGCCATCAGTGACAGGGACGACTCCTACAATGAGCAGTTCTTC. The chain couples TRBV10-3 to TRBJ2-1, with D perhaps being TRBD1 or TRBD2 (5 bases each). Germline V CDR1 and CDR2: ENHRY, SYGVKD. This CDR3 is 15 amino acids long. The V gene lost 3 bases and the J gene lost 0 bases, with 9 bases spanning the gap.

As for this clone: This specimen includes other DNA sequences encoding the same CDR3. This chain connects TRBV9 to TRBJ2-7; 9 nucleotides line up with TRBD1. V dropped 4 bases and J dropped 4; count of bases not matched to a gene: 3. Germline CDR1 reads SGDLS; CDR2 reads YYNGEE. The CDR3 loop spans 13 amino acids. CDR3 amino acids: CASSQGQGYEQYF. DNA for the CDR3: TGTGCCAGCAGCCAAGGACAGGGGTACGAGCAGTACTTC.

The chain combines TRBV4-1 with TRBJ2-3; the D is unclear. Germline V lookup: CDR1 MGHRA, CDR2 YSYEKL. The CDR3 length is 15 residues. Trimming took off 0 bases at V and 3 bases at J, with 10 bases between the two ends. CDR3 in amino acids: CASSQDMSPTDTQYF. The CDR3 DNA is TGCGCCAGCAGCCAAGATATGTCGCCGACAGATACGCAGTATTTT.

As to this clone: This specimen includes other DNA sequences encoding the same CDR3. V gene TRBV15 combines with J gene TRBJ1-1, with a possible D match to TRBD1 (6 bases). Trimming shortened V by 0 bases and J by 4 bases, and 12 bases separated the two germline ends. The CDR3 length is 15 residues. Germline V gives CDR1 LNHNV, CDR2 YYDKDF (reference sequence). The CDR3 DNA follows: TGTGCCACCAGCAGAGATAGGGGGGTGGGCACTGAAGCTTTCTTT. It encodes CATSRDRGVGTEAFF.

CDR3 in amino acids: CASSTGGELFF. The CDR3 DNA sequence: TGCGCCAGCAGCACAGGGGGGGAGCTGTTTTTT. The chain links TRBV10-1 to TRBJ2-2; D perhaps matches TRBD1 (6 bases). CDR3 length: 11 amino acids. CDR1 and CDR2 (germline): WNHNN, SYGVQD (reference sequence). V was clipped by 6 bases and J by 8 bases, with 7 bases between them.

The chain recombines TRBV14 with TRBJ1-3; D is ambiguous. The CDR3 runs to 17 residues. Trimming took 1 base from V and 0 from J, leaving 13 bases between them. The germline V gene has CDR1 SGHDN and CDR2 FVKESK. The CDR3 loop reads CASSQGWRRISGNTIYF. DNA for the CDR3: TGTGCCAGCAGCCAAGGTTGGCGTCGAATCTCTGGAAACACCATATATTTT.

This clone is a singleton in its sample. The chain recombines TRBV27 with TRBJ2-7, with D perhaps given as TRBD1 or TRBD2 (8 bases each). Trimming left V 7 bases short and J 1 base short, with 20 bases between. Germline V lookup: CDR1 MNHEY, CDR2 SMNVEV (reference sequence). CDR3 length: 16 residues. CDR3 amino acids: CASNGGGTGLSYEQYF. The CDR3 DNA is TGTGCCAGCAATGGCGGGGGGACAGGCCTATCCTACGAGCAGTACTTC.

V is TRBV7-3 and J is TRBJ2-3; no clear D. Germline loops: CDR1 SGHTA, CDR2 FQGTGA. V was trimmed by 1 base and J by 6 bases, leaving 8 bases between them. CDR3 length: 13 residues. The CDR3 here is CASSLRSSDTQYF. CDR3 bases: TGTGCCAGCAGCTTAAGGTCGAGTGATACGCAGTATTTT.

The chain combines TRBV23-1 with TRBJ1-5; 8 bases agree with TRBD1. TRBV23-1 carries the ORF label, with uncertain function. V was pared by 3 bases and J by 2 bases, with 15 bases of the junction left unmatched. This CDR3 has 19 residues. The CDR3 region is CASSHQGQAVGIGNQPQHF. For the CDR3, the DNA is TGCGCCAGCAGTCACCAGGGACAGGCGGTGGGAATTGGCAATCAGCCCCAGCATTTT.

The chain has TRBV5-6 and TRBJ2-7; D is unclear. Trimming pared 4 bases from V and 0 bases from J, leaving 8 bases between. This CDR3 is 13 amino acids long. Germline V lookup: CDR1 SGHDT, CDR2 YYEEEE. CDR3 in amino acids: CASSQSSSYEQYF. CDR3 coding DNA: TGTGCCAGCAGCCAGTCAAGCTCCTACGAGCAGTACTTC. Drawing the rest from reference TRBV5-6 and TRBJ2-7, the complete variable domain is DAGVTQSPTHLIKTRGQQVTLRCSPKSGHDTVSWYQQALGQGPQFIFQYYEEEERQRGNFPDRFSGHQFPNYSSELNVNALLLGDSALYLCASSQSSSYEQYFGPGTRLTVT.

J is TRBJ2-5 and V is TRBV7-9; D is perhaps TRBD2 (5 bases). Germline-derived CDR1 and CDR2 are SEHNR and FQNEAQ (reference sequence). V was cut by 0 bases and J by 1 base, with 18 bases left in between. This CDR3 has 18 amino acids. CDR3 loop: CASSLAAVIGSSQETQYF. DNA of the CDR3: TGTGCCAGCAGCTTAGCAGCGGTCATCGGAAGTTCCCAAGAGACCCAGTACTTC.

The chain is built from TRBV15 and TRBJ2-1; 10 positions match TRBD2. V lost 0 bases to trimming and J lost 15 bases; unmatched junction nucleotides: 5. This CDR3 is built from 13 residues. In germline, CDR1 is LNHNV, CDR2 YYDKDF (reference sequence). The DNA for the CDR3 is TGTGCCACCAGCAGAGATCTAGCGGGAGATCCGTTCTTC. This sequence encodes CATSRDLAGDPFF.

This chain links TRBV28 with TRBJ1-3, with a tentative D call TRBD1 (5 bases). Trimming stripped 4 bases from V and 0 bases from J, with 13 bases between. CDR1 and CDR2 (germline): MDHEN, SYDVKM. The CDR3 totals 16 residues. CDR3 in amino acids: CASSSRGFYSGNTIYF. DNA for the CDR3: TGTGCCAGCAGTTCCCGGGGGTTCTACTCTGGAAACACCATATATTTT.

For this clone: This same CDR3 is encoded by further DNA sequences in the sample. The chain uses TRBV9 and TRBJ2-1; D not certain. Trimming shortened V by 0 bases and J by 5 bases, and 9 bases separated the two germline ends. The germline V gene encodes CDR1 SGDLS and CDR2 YYNGEE. There are 14 residues in the CDR3. This chain's CDR3 is CASSVAGSHNEQFF. CDR3 nucleotide sequence: TGTGCCAGCAGCGTAGCGGGCAGCCACAATGAGCAGTTCTTC. Variable domain in full (rest from reference TRBV9 and TRBJ2-1): DSGVTQTPKHLITATGQRVTLRCSPRSGDLSVYWYQQSLDQGLQFLIQYYNGEERAKGNILERFSAQQFPDLHSELNLSSLELGDSALYFCASSVAGSHNEQFFGPGTRLTVL.

The V and J genes are TRBV28 and TRBJ2-1; 12 nucleotides align to TRBD2. CDR1 MDHEN and CDR2 SYDVKM come from the germline V gene. There are 15 residues in the CDR3. V was pared by 7 bases and J by 7 bases, with 8 bases of the junction left unmatched. This CDR3 is CASIVRLAGANEQFF. The CDR3 DNA reads TGTGCCAGCATAGTTCGACTAGCGGGAGCAAATGAGCAGTTCTTC.

Turning to this clone: The sample contains more than one DNA sequence encoding this CDR3. This sequence joins TRBV27 and TRBJ2-7, with TRBD1 identical over 7 bases. Per the germline V gene, CDR1 is MNHEY and CDR2 is SMNVEV (reference sequence). The CDR3 has 13 residues. The J segment lost 4 bases and the V segment lost 5 bases, leaving 5 bases of the junction unmatched. In DNA, the CDR3 is TGTGCCAGCAGTGCCGGGACAGATTACGAGCAGTACTTC. Amino acids: CASSAGTDYEQYF.

This clone was picked up a small number of times. CDR3 coding DNA: TGCGCCAGCAGCGACGGGAGTTGGGGCTACACCTTC. Translation gives CASSDGSWGYTF. The J gene is TRBJ1-2, the V gene TRBV5-1; D remains ambiguous. The V gene's germline CDR1 is SGHRS and CDR2 YFSETQ. V was shortened by 4 bases and J by 8 bases, with 12 bases between the two germline ends. The CDR3 sequence is 12 residues long.

This chain joins TRBV12-5 and TRBJ2-1, with 8 bases that match TRBD1. Germline V CDR1 and CDR2: LGHNT, FRNRAP. The CDR3 sequence is 16 residues long. V dropped 1 base and J dropped 2; count of bases not matched to a gene: 4. CDR3 nucleotides: TGTGCTAGTGGTTTGGACCACAGGGGGGCCTACAATGAGCAGTTCTTC. Amino acid sequence: CASGLDHRGAYNEQFF.

The gene calls are TRBV7-8 and TRBJ1-4, with D possibly matching TRBD1 (5 bases). Germline V lookup: CDR1 SGHVS, CDR2 FQNEAQ. Deletions cut 0 bases from V and 0 bases from J, with 5 bases between. This CDR3 spans 15 amino acids. CDR3 DNA sequence: TGTGCCAGCAGCTTAGCCAGGGCAACTAATGAAAAACTGTTTTTT. The encoded protein is CASSLARATNEKLFF. Looking up the rest from reference TRBV7-8 and TRBJ1-4 gives the full variable domain: GAGVSQSPRYKVAKRGQDVALRCDPISGHVSLFWYQQALGQGPEFLTYFQNEAQLDKSGLPSDRFFAERPEGSVSTLKIQRTQQEDSAVYLCASSLARATNEKLFFGSGTQLSVL.

The rearrangement joins TRBV6-5 to TRBJ1-2; D is possibly TRBD1 (5 bases). This CDR3 spans 13 amino acids. Germline V gene sequence: CDR1 MNHEY, CDR2 SVGAGI. Trimming stripped 2 bases from V and 8 bases from J, with 12 bases between. CDR3 sequence (DNA): TGTGCCAGCAGTTACGGGGGAGGGGAAGGCTACACCTTC. Translation: CASSYGGGEGYTF.

The gene calls are TRBV6-6 and TRBJ2-5, with D perhaps being TRBD1 or TRBD2 (5 bases each). From germline, CDR1 is MNHNY and CDR2 SVGAGI (reference sequence). The CDR3 sequence is 15 residues long. V was cut by 0 bases and J by 1 base, with 9 bases left in between. The CDR3 region is CASSYSGALQETQYF. CDR3 sequence (DNA): TGTGCCAGCAGTTACTCCGGGGCACTCCAAGAGACCCAGTACTTC.

The CDR3 protein is CASSENARDREETQYF. The CDR3, as DNA: TGTGCCAGCAGCGAAAATGCCCGGGACAGGGAAGAGACCCAGTACTTC. This sequence joins TRBV5-6 and TRBJ2-5, with TRBD1 matching over 9 bases. Trimming at V came to 4 bases and at J to 3 bases, leaving 10 bases not matched to a gene. Germline CDR1 is SGHDT and CDR2 is YYEEEE. This CDR3 comprises 16 residues.

V is TRBV18 and J is TRBJ2-2; possible D gene TRBD2, 5 bases. From germline, CDR1 is KGHSH and CDR2 LQKENI. The CDR3 contains 14 residues. V was pared by 4 bases and J by 4 bases, with 10 bases between. The CDR3: CASSRPGTTGELFF. DNA for the CDR3: TGTGCCAGCTCACGACCGGGAACCACCGGGGAGCTGTTTTTT. Combining the CDR3 with reference TRBV18 and TRBJ2-2 gives the whole variable domain NAGVMQNPRHLVRRRGQEARLRCSPMKGHSHVYWYRQLPEEGLKFMVYLQKENIIDESGMPKERFSAEFPKEGPSILRIQQVVRGDSAAYFCASSRPGTTGELFFGEGSRLTVL.

The gene calls are TRBV10-1 and TRBJ2-5, with 7 bases fitting TRBD1. This CDR3 has 16 residues. V lost 2 bases and J lost 1; bases outside the gene matches: 7. The germline V gene encodes CDR1 WNHNN and CDR2 SYGVQD (reference sequence). In DNA, the CDR3 is TGCGCCAGCAGTGAGGATGACAGGGCGGTCCAAGAGACCCAGTACTTC. Protein: CASSEDDRAVQETQYF.

CDR3 sequence: CASSDWGPNEKLFF. In DNA form, the CDR3 reads TGTGCCAGCAGTGATTGGGGACCTAATGAAAAACTGTTTTTT. The V call is TRBV25-1, the J call TRBJ1-4; perhaps TRBD1 as D (5 bases). The CDR3 is made up of 14 amino acids. Trimming pared 3 bases from V and 3 bases from J, leaving 8 bases between. CDR1 and CDR2 (germline): MGHDK, SYGVNS.